The text below deals with one T cell receptor beta chain. Its antigen is unidentified. This entry is derived from a study of T cell responses to AZD1222 COVID-19 vaccine. Study background: Pooled together were second doses at about 4 or about 12 weeks.

The study, taken as a whole, reports: Two AZD1222 doses significantly raised spike-specific TCR breadth and depth over controls. Spike-spanning, vaccine-associated CD4 TCRs were dominant at 160-218 and 743-854.

Germline V CDR1 and CDR2: SGHDN, FVKESK. This CDR3 contains 17 residues. Deletions cut 0 bases from V and 0 bases from J, with 12 bases between. TCRdb's table, derived via immunoSEQ multiplex PCR, lists solely in-frame clones and lacks some. The sample consists of some 100,000 clones, 85% to 90% of them appearing once. The clonotype comes from an adult in good health. The J gene is TRBJ1-3, the V gene TRBV14, with D unclear. Source: peripheral blood, taken on day 0 of AZD1222 vaccination. The CDR3 DNA sequence: TGTGCCAGCAGCCAAGATCCTACGGGAACCTCTGGAAACACCATATATTTT. It translates to CASSQDPTGTSGNTIYF. The variable domain in full, completed from reference TRBV14 and TRBJ1-3, reads EAGVTQFPSHSVIEKGQTVTLRCDPISGHDNLYWYRRVMGKEIKFLLHFVKESKQDESGMPNNRFLAERTGGTYSTLKVQPAELEDSGVYFCASSQDPTGTSGNTIYFGEGSWLTVV.